This T cell receptor beta chain was identified in a study of blood T cell repertoires in COVID-19. About the research overall: Samples taken during acute and convalescent COVID-19 were collected in the United States, Italy and Spain. From T cells, B-cell-depleted T cells, or PBMCs came the material, which was cDNA or gDNA.

J was trimmed by 5 bases and V by 4 bases; bases with no gene match: 8. This CDR3 contains 15 residues. CDR1 LNHDA and CDR2 SQIVND come from the germline V gene (reference sequence). This clone has a single count. In the original analysis: From reference gene primer amplification, estimates of nucleated cell counts were derived. Using immunoSEQ multiplex PCR, the repertoire was profiled, and TCRdb retains in-frame clones only, with some absent. The V and J calls and clone size are taken from that table; D and trimming were inferred from the DNA. Here the sample spans some 200,000 clones, around 90% being singletons.

The sample comprised peripheral blood. The origin of this receptor is a man aged 50-60 years with acute or convalescent COVID-19. The chain links TRBV19 to TRBJ2-7; TRBD1 matches 10 bases. CDR3 sequence reads: CASSTIGTGDNEQYF. The CDR3 DNA follows: TGTGCCAGTAGTACCATCGGGACAGGGGACAACGAGCAGTACTTC. The whole variable domain, remainder taken from reference TRBV19 and TRBJ2-7, is DGGITQSPKYLFRKEGQNVTLSCEQNLNHDAMYWYRQDPGQGLRLIYYSQIVNDFQKGDIAEGYSVSREKKESFPLTVTSAQKNPTAFYLCASSTIGTGDNEQYFGPGTRLTVT.